The 26 T cell receptor beta chains in this list originate from one sample, sequenced in a study of T cell responses to AZD1222 COVID-19 vaccine (dated by TCRdb to the early 2020s). To prepare the library, the immunoSEQ multiplex PCR assay was applied. The immuneACCESS repertoire file appears here via TCRdb, limited to in-frame rearrangements. These files lack a portion of the clones; in checked studies, under half of the deficit traces to unresolved V genes, and the cause of the others is not known. This sample has 90,000 to 150,000 clones in its table, and 87% of those were observed once. Jointly, the top ten make up 10% to 15% of the sample. The sample's time point label is to be understood as: baseline before first vaccination. The sample here was peripheral blood, taken on day 0 of AZD1222 vaccination. These receptors were obtained from an adult in good health.

The chain combines TRBV28 with TRBJ2-5; D is perhaps TRBD1 (6 bases). CDR1 and CDR2 (germline): MDHEN, SYDVKM. The CDR3 is made up of 17 amino acids. Trimming stripped 5 bases from V and 8 bases from J, with 27 bases between. CDR3 in amino acids: CASSTSQGHTGHKTQYF. The CDR3 DNA follows: TGTGCCAGCAGTACTTCCCAGGGACACACGGGTCATAAAACCCAGTACTTC.

This chain uses TRBV24-1 with TRBJ2-2, with 7 bases identical to TRBD1. The CDR3 extends over 16 amino acids. Per germline, CDR1 KGHDR and CDR2 SFDVKD. The V segment lost 8 bases and the J segment 2 bases; nucleotides outside the gene matches: 10. CDR3 sequence (DNA): TGTGCCACCATTCCTCCCGGGACAGCAAACACCGGGGAGCTGTTTTTT. Its translation: CATIPPGTANTGELFF.

In this sample, this clone turned up once. The gene calls are TRBV18 and TRBJ2-6, with TRBD1 matching 8 bases. The CDR3 runs 18 residues. With 4 bases clipped from V and 0 bases from J, the junction kept 8 bases outside the gene matches. The germline gives CDR1 KGHSH, CDR2 LQKENI. The DNA for the CDR3 is TGTGCCAGCTCACTGGACAGGGCCCCCTTCTCTGGGGCCAACGTCCTGACTTTC. Translated: CASSLDRAPFSGANVLTF.

This clone was recorded a few times. V is TRBV11-2 and J is TRBJ2-7; 8 bases are shared with TRBD2. The CDR3 sequence is 14 residues long. The V gene's germline CDR1 is SGHAT and CDR2 FQNNGV. Losses at the gene ends were 5 bases for V and 6 bases for J; bases not matched to a gene: 9. The chain's CDR3 is CASSPGGVAGEQYF. In DNA form, the CDR3 reads TGTGCCAGCAGCCCCGGGGGGGTCGCGGGCGAGCAGTACTTC.

V and J are TRBV12-5 and TRBJ2-1; tentative D call: TRBD2 (6 bases). The germline V gene encodes CDR1 LGHNT and CDR2 FRNRAP. V gave up 8 bases and J gave up 2 bases, with 13 bases separating them. This CDR3 comprises 14 residues. CDR3 nucleotides: TGTGCTAGTTCGGGAGATCGAACCTACAATGAGCAGTTCTTC. Its translation is CASSGDRTYNEQFF.

As DNA, the CDR3 is TGTGCCAGTAGTATAGATACAGGGACAGGGTTCGTCACTGAAGCTTTCTTT. Translation: CASSIDTGTGFVTEAFF. The chain joins TRBV19 to TRBJ1-1, with 9 nucleotides matching TRBD1. V dropped 0 bases and J dropped 4; count of bases not matched to a gene: 9. CDR3 length equals 17 residues. Germline V lookup: CDR1 LNHDA, CDR2 SQIVND (reference sequence).

The chain combines TRBV28 with TRBJ2-3, with 15 bases lining up with TRBD2. J lost 2 bases, V lost 6 bases, and 3 bases had no gene match. This CDR3 is built from 16 residues. CDR1 and CDR2 from the germline V gene are MDHEN and SYDVKM. The CDR3 region is CASRGLAGGITDTQYF. The CDR3 coding sequence is TGTGCCAGCAGGGGACTAGCGGGAGGAATCACAGATACGCAGTATTTT.

V gene TRBV5-1 combines with J gene TRBJ2-4; TRBD1 or TRBD2 may be the D gene (6 bases each). Germline V gene data show CDR1 as SGHRS and CDR2 as YFSETQ. This CDR3 comprises 14 residues. V lost 0 bases, J lost 8 bases, and 12 bases lay in between. The DNA for the CDR3 is TGCGCCAGCAGCTTGGTAGGGGGGATGGACATTCAGTACTTC. It is translated as CASSLVGGMDIQYF. Using reference TRBV5-1 and TRBJ2-4 for the parts outside the CDR3, the full variable domain is KAGVTQTPRYLIKTRGQQVTLSCSPISGHRSVSWYQQTPGQGLQFLFEYFSETQRNKGNFPGRFSGRQFSNSRSEMNVSTLELGDSALYLCASSLVGGMDIQYFGAGTRLSVL.

V gene TRBV24-1 combines with J gene TRBJ1-3, with D maybe TRBD1 (6 bases). V shed 5 bases and J shed 4 bases, with 8 bases lying between them. Germline loops: CDR1 KGHDR, CDR2 SFDVKD. CDR3 size: 13 residues. Here the CDR3 reads CATSVRGGNTIYF. The CDR3 region has the DNA TGTGCCACCAGTGTCAGGGGAGGAAACACCATATATTTT.

The V and J genes are TRBV5-4 and TRBJ2-5; D is possibly TRBD1 or TRBD2 (6 bases each). The CDR3 has 15 residues. The V gene lost 6 bases and the J gene lost 3 bases, with 18 bases spanning the gap. Per germline, CDR1 SGHNT and CDR2 YYREEE (reference sequence). The CDR3 DNA sequence: TGTGCCAGCAAGAGGGGTTTGGGGGGCGAAGAGACCCAGTACTTC. This sequence encodes CASKRGLGGEETQYF.

This clone was found once. The rearrangement links TRBV4-3 to TRBJ1-2; TRBD1 is a possible D gene (5 bases). The germline V gene encodes CDR1 LGHNA and CDR2 YSLEER. V was trimmed by 2 bases and J by 4 bases, leaving 14 bases between them. The CDR3 is 15 residues long. In nucleotides, the CDR3 is TGCGCCAGCAGCCAAAGCCCGGAGGGGCTCTATGGCTACACCTTC. The encoded protein is CASSQSPEGLYGYTF.

This clone has just a few counts. The chain joins TRBV5-1 to TRBJ2-1; D remains unclear. Trimming removed 3 bases from V and 4 bases from J, with 11 bases in between. CDR3 length: 14 residues. Germline assignment: CDR1 SGHRS and CDR2 YFSETQ. The CDR3 DNA reads as TGCGCCAGCAGCTCTACCCCTAGGTACAATGAGCAGTTCTTC. Amino acid sequence: CASSSTPRYNEQFF.

This sequence joins TRBV27 and TRBJ2-7; D gene unclear. The CDR3 totals 13 residues. CDR1 MNHEY and CDR2 SMNVEV come from the germline V gene (reference sequence). Trimming stripped 6 bases from V and 0 bases from J, with 9 bases between. The CDR3 sequence: CASRQLGSYEQYF. Here the CDR3 DNA reads TGTGCCAGCAGGCAGTTGGGCTCCTACGAGCAGTACTTC.

This rearrangement joins TRBV24-1 to TRBJ1-4; D is perhaps TRBD1 (5 bases). The CDR3 sequence is 15 residues long. With 6 bases removed from V and 6 bases from J, the gap between germline ends came to 16 bases. Looked up from germline, CDR1 is KGHDR and CDR2 is SFDVKD. The CDR3 DNA follows: TGTGCCACCAGTCCGGGGAGGGGAAGTGATGAAAAACTGTTTTTT. Protein: CATSPGRGSDEKLFF.

This clone has a handful of counts. This chain links TRBV4-2 with TRBJ1-2; 12 nucleotides align to TRBD1. Per germline, CDR1 LGHNA and CDR2 YNFKEQ. The CDR3 spans 18 residues. Trimming removed 1 base from V and 8 bases from J; junction bases left unmatched: 14. The CDR3 is CASSQVVQIGTGGWGYTF. The DNA for the CDR3 is TGTGCCAGCAGCCAAGTGGTGCAGATCGGGACAGGGGGCTGGGGCTACACCTTC.

The chain combines TRBV7-2 with TRBJ2-1, with a tentative D call TRBD1 (5 bases). There are 13 residues in the CDR3. Germline values: CDR1 SGHTA, CDR2 FQGNSA. Trimming removed 4 bases at V and 8 bases at J, with 12 bases between. CDR3: CASSYLQGYEQFF. CDR3 nucleotide sequence: TGTGCCAGCAGCTATCTTCAGGGCTATGAGCAGTTCTTC.

This rearrangement joins TRBV2 to TRBJ1-6, with TRBD1 matching 9 bases. Germline V lookup: CDR1 SNHLY, CDR2 FYNNEI. The CDR3 is made up of 14 amino acids. The junction had 3 bases not matched to a gene; V was cut back by 6 bases and J by 6 bases. Here the CDR3 DNA reads TGTGCCAGCAGATCGGACAGGGGTAATTCACCCCTCCACTTT. This gives the protein CASRSDRGNSPLHF.

The V gene is TRBV20-1, the J gene TRBJ1-3, with D perhaps matching TRBD1 (5 bases). V lost 3 bases and J lost 0, with 12 bases in between. CDR3 length: 15 residues. The germline V gene encodes CDR1 DFQATT and CDR2 SNEGSKA (reference sequence). CDR3 DNA sequence: TGCAGTGCTAGTTCGCGGGGCAGCTCTGGAAACACCATATATTTT. It specifies CSASSRGSSGNTIYF.

The chain uses TRBV19 and TRBJ2-5; no definite D call. Looked up from germline, CDR1 is LNHDA and CDR2 is SQIVND (reference sequence). Trimming removed 0 bases from V and 2 bases from J, with 13 bases in between. This CDR3 has 16 amino acids. The CDR3 loop is CASSIDLIAGQETQYF. CDR3 nucleotides: TGTGCCAGTAGTATAGATTTGATAGCAGGTCAAGAGACCCAGTACTTC.

The V and J genes are TRBV5-4 and TRBJ1-2; no firm D call. From germline, CDR1 is SGHNT and CDR2 YYREEE (reference sequence). The V end was cut by 0 bases, the J end by 5 bases, with 8 bases between. The CDR3 totals 13 residues. The CDR3 here is CASSLAGSYGYTF. CDR3 DNA sequence: TGTGCCAGCAGCTTGGCTGGGTCTTATGGCTACACCTTC.

This clone was seen once. The chain uses TRBV28 and TRBJ1-6; D perhaps matches TRBD1 (5 bases). The CDR3 contains 16 residues. The V end lost 5 bases, the J end lost 11 bases, and 22 bases lay between the germline ends. CDR1 is MDHEN and CDR2 is SYDVKM in the germline V gene. As DNA, the CDR3 is TGTGCCAGCAGTGCACCGGGACTGGGGGTGGATCCACCCCTCCACTTT. This translates into CASSAPGLGVDPPLHF.

This chain links TRBV2 with TRBJ2-5; 7 nucleotides agree with TRBD2. Trimming at V came to 7 bases and at J to 7 bases, leaving 12 bases not matched to a gene. Germline values: CDR1 SNHLY, CDR2 FYNNEI. CDR3 size: 14 residues. The CDR3 region has the DNA TGTGCCAGCAATTCAGTGCGGGAGAAGGGGACCCAGTACTTC. Its protein is CASNSVREKGTQYF. The full variable domain, with the rest looked up from reference TRBV2 and TRBJ2-5, is EPEVTQTPSHQVTQMGQEVILRCVPISNHLYFYWYRQILGQKVEFLVSFYNNEISEKSEIFDDQFSVERPDGSNFTLKIRSTKLEDSAMYFCASNSVREKGTQYFGPGTRLLVL.

V gene TRBV7-6 combines with J gene TRBJ1-6; perhaps TRBD1 as D (5 bases). This CDR3 has 16 amino acids. Trimming took off 5 bases at V and 0 bases at J, with 11 bases between the two ends. Germline CDR1 reads SGHVS; CDR2 reads FNYEAQ. The CDR3 reads CASSPGTNSYNSPLHF. The CDR3 nucleotides are TGTGCCAGCAGCCCCGGGACTAACTCCTATAATTCACCCCTCCACTTT.

The genes are TRBV4-3 and TRBJ2-7, with 8 bases aligning to TRBD2. Germline trimming cut 4 bases from V and 0 bases from J; bases unmatched to any gene: 2. The CDR3 runs 14 residues. Germline V gene lookup returns CDR1 LGHNA and CDR2 YSLEER. For the CDR3, the DNA is TGCGCCAGCAGCCCGAGCGGGAGCTCCTACGAGCAGTACTTC. Translating gives CASSPSGSSYEQYF.

V and J are TRBV3-1 (or the pseudogene TRBV3-2) and TRBJ2-3; unclear D gene. This CDR3 spans 12 amino acids. Germline CDR1 is LGHDT and CDR2 is YNNKEL (reference sequence). Trimming removed 2 bases from V and 6 bases from J, with 6 bases in between. CDR3 protein: CASSQFDDTQYF. The CDR3 coding sequence is TGTGCCAGCAGCCAATTCGACGATACGCAGTATTTT.

The chain is built from TRBV6-5 and TRBJ1-1, with D possibly being TRBD1 (6 bases). V was cut by 7 bases and J by 1 base, with 10 bases left in between. CDR1 and CDR2 (germline): MNHEY, SVGAGI. CDR3 length: 13 amino acids. The CDR3: CASNQGSNTEAFF. CDR3 in DNA: TGTGCCAGCAATCAGGGGTCGAACACTGAAGCTTTCTTT.